This T cell receptor beta chain emerged from a study of cytomegalovirus exposure and HLA in healthy donors. PCR employed 60 Vbeta and 13 Jbeta primers. Clones were read by immunoSEQ multiplex PCR, and TCRdb kept only the in-frame ones, dropping some. The sample lists about 170,000 clones; about 81% were seen once. The germline gives CDR1 WNHNN, CDR2 SYGVQD (reference sequence). The length of the CDR3 is 15 residues. V lost 3 bases, J lost 8 bases, and 8 bases stayed unmatched. Input material: PBMCs. The chain combines TRBV10-1 with TRBJ2-1; 9 nucleotides align to TRBD2. This TCR derives from a woman aged 50 to 65 in good health and CMV-seropositive. CDR3 bases: TGCGCCAGCAGTGATACCGGGCTAGCGGGGCATGAGCAGTTCTTC. Its translation is CASSDTGLAGHEQFF.